The present T cell receptor (beta chain) was sequenced within a study of CD8 T cells in ankylosing spondylitis. General study results and limits: The study looked at matched synovial fluid samples from ankylosing spondylitis patients. Disease-linked clones were reported to be significantly enriched there.

The CDR3 has 13 amino acids. V lost 7 bases to trimming and J lost 0 bases; unmatched junction nucleotides: 6. CDR1 is SQVTM and CDR2 is ANQGSEA in the germline V gene. This clonotype was counted many times. No antigen is known for it. TCRdb passed the 5' RACE reads through MiXCR, listing each CDR3 protein once. This table holds about 300,000 distinct CDR3 sequences, approximately 10% found once. This clonotype was sampled from a female donor with ankylosing spondylitis or in good health (not recorded which). Sequencing input: blood, either unsorted or a sorted T cell fraction (not recorded which). The chain couples TRBV29-1 to TRBJ2-7; 7 bases are a match to TRBD1. CDR3 sequence (DNA): TGCAGCGCCGGGACAGAGAGCTCCTACGAGCAGTACTTC. Encoded protein: CSAGTESSYEQYF.